These T cell receptor beta chains were read from a single sample in a study of blood T cell repertoires in COVID-19. Sequencing used immunoSEQ multiplex PCR; TCRdb keeps in-frame clones, though not all of them. Of some 98,000 clones listed, about 80% are singletons. The sample taken for sequencing was peripheral blood. These receptors all come from a man in his 70s with acute or convalescent COVID-19. The CDR3 runs from the conserved cysteine through the conserved F or W. A D gene is named only where the DNA matches it firmly. Rows give clone size only sometimes, using once, few, many, or a class for an expanded clone.

D gene	V gene	clone size	J gene	CDR3 DNA	CDR3 protein
TRBD1	TRBV7-2	-	TRBJ1-2	TGTGCCAGCAGCTCCTACAGGGGGAACTATGGCTACACCTTC	CASSSYRGNYGYTF
-	TRBV3-1/TRBV3-2	few	TRBJ1-5	TGTGCCAGCAGCCAGCAGGATTCCAATCAGCCCCAGCATTTT	CASSQQDSNQPQHF
-	TRBV28	-	TRBJ1-3	TGTGCCAGCAGTTTATCCCTGAGCTCTGGAAACACCATATATTTT	CASSLSLSSGNTIYF
-	TRBV27	-	TRBJ2-4	TGTGCCAGCAGTTTAAACGGAGGGTCCCTAGCCAAAAACATTCAGTACTTC	CASSLNGGSLAKNIQYF
TRBD2	TRBV6-2/TRBV6-3	-	TRBJ2-5	TGTGCCAGCAGCAGAGCGGGAGTGGGGGAGACCCAGTACTTC	CASSRAGVGETQYF
-	TRBV27	-	TRBJ2-7	TGTGCCAGCACCGACCTTGGGCTTCCCTACGAGCAGTACTTC	CASTDLGLPYEQYF
TRBD2	TRBV6-2/TRBV6-3	-	TRBJ2-7	TGTGCCAGCAGTTCAGCGGGAGGGAGTAGGGAGCAGTACTTC	CASSSAGGSREQYF
TRBD1	TRBV7-2	-	TRBJ1-5	TGTGCCAGCAGCTCCGGGACAGGCAATCAGCCCCAGCATTTT	CASSSGTGNQPQHF
TRBD2	TRBV28	-	TRBJ2-5	TGTGCCAGCACCCTGGCGGGGAGGGCCCGGGAGACCCAGTACTTC	CASTLAGRARETQYF
-	TRBV30	once	TRBJ1-4	TGTGCCTGGACCCTGACAGGAAGTGAAAAACTGTTTTTT	CAWTLTGSEKLFF
TRBD2	TRBV4-1	-	TRBJ2-2	TGCGCCAGCGGCCACTACCTCGGGGGGGCCGGGGAGCTGTTTTTT	CASGHYLGGAGELFF
-	TRBV18	many	TRBJ2-3	TGTGCCAGCTCACCATACACAGATACGCAGTATTTT	CASSPYTDTQYF
-	TRBV3-1/TRBV3-2	-	TRBJ1-2	TGTGCCAGCTCCGGGACTGGGGACGGCTACACCTTC	CASSGTGDGYTF
-	TRBV5-6	-	TRBJ1-3	TGTGCCAGCAGCTTGAGGACTTCAACGCGGGGAAACACCATATATTTT	CASSLRTSTRGNTIYF
-	TRBV2	few	TRBJ1-2	TGTGCCAGCAGTAGCGGGGGTAGTTATGGCTACACCTTC	CASSSGGSYGYTF
-	TRBV9	-	TRBJ2-2	TGTGCCAGCAGCGCCGGACTTCACACCGGGGAGCTGTTTTTT	CASSAGLHTGELFF
TRBD1	TRBV10-3	-	TRBJ1-3	TGTGCCATCAGAGGGATCCGGGACAGGGTCATGGACACCATATATTTT	CAIRGIRDRVMDTIYF
-	TRBV7-3	once	TRBJ2-3	TGTGCCAGCAGCTTCCAGGGGTCGGCGACAGATACGCAGTATTTT	CASSFQGSATDTQYF
-	TRBV3-1/TRBV3-2	-	TRBJ2-2	TGTGCCAGCAGCCAAATGCTAGCCCGGGAGCTGTTTTTT	CASSQMLARELFF
-	TRBV19	-	TRBJ1-2	TGTGCCAGTAGTCCGGGACTCACAGAATCCTATGGCTACACCTTC	CASSPGLTESYGYTF